This T cell receptor beta chain came from a study of cytomegalovirus exposure and HLA in healthy donors. General study points: For most TCR beta V segments, an earlier analysis put the productive rate at about 87% or about 30% of the time. The authors later found HLA-associated TCR beta chains more clonally expanded than equally common others.

Primers included in the PCR were 60 Vbeta and 13 Jbeta primers. TCRdb's table, derived via immunoSEQ multiplex PCR, lists solely in-frame clones and lacks some. The table records 100,000 to 150,000 clones, 60% to 80% of them present only once. The table lists this clone with a count of one. Antigen specificity is unknown. Sequencing used PBMCs. The sequence came from a female donor in good health and CMV-seronegative.

DNA of the CDR3: TGTGCCAGGCGACTTGAGCGGGCCTACGAGCAGTACTTC. Translating it yields CARRLERAYEQYF. The V call is TRBV27, the J call TRBJ2-7, with D perhaps TRBD2 (6 bases). The length of the CDR3 is 13 residues. Germline V gene lookup returns CDR1 MNHEY and CDR2 SMNVEV (reference sequence). Trimming left V 9 bases short and J 2 bases short, with 14 bases between.